This T cell receptor beta chain is from a study of OX40 agonist ivuxolimab in advanced cancers. Study information: Head and neck, renal cell, melanoma or hepatocellular carcinoma were the cancers that dose-escalation patients had.

The V end was cut by 8 bases, the J end by 5 bases, with 15 bases between. Germline V gene lookup returns CDR1 PRHDT and CDR2 FYEKMQ (reference sequence). This CDR3 contains 13 residues. Here immunoSEQ multiplex PCR was the method, and the copy in TCRdb shows in-frame clones only, minus some. The sample lists more than 55,000 clones, 85% to 95% occurring once. General study findings and limits: Among patients with partial responses at 0.1-3.0 mg/kg, clonal expansion was among the lowest.

This clone has a handful of counts. Its antigen is as yet unknown. This sequence originates from an adult with an advanced solid tumor such as melanoma, head and neck, liver or kidney cancer. The material was CD4+ or CD8+ T cells sorted from blood, obtained in a trial of the OX40 agonist ivuxolimab. The chain has TRBV13 and TRBJ1-1, with D unresolved. The CDR3 coding sequence is TGTGCCAGCCACGGGGTCGGAGGTACTGAAGCTTTCTTT. This codes for CASHGVGGTEAFF. Combining the CDR3 with reference TRBV13 and TRBJ1-1 gives the whole variable domain AAGVIQSPRHLIKEKRETATLKCYPIPRHDTVYWYQQGPGQDPQFLISFYEKMQSDKGSIPDRFSAQQFSDYHSELNMSSLELGDSALYFCASHGVGGTEAFFGQGTRLTVV.